These T cell receptor beta chains were read from a single sample in a study of Graves' ophthalmopathy and Graves' hyperthyroidism. TCRdb reprocessed the multiplex PCR reads with MiXCR, giving one entry per CDR3 protein. The profile shows 400,000 to 500,000 distinct CDR3 sequences, roughly 20% of them singletons. The sample consisted of peripheral blood. These receptor sequences come from a woman aged 18-29 years with stable Graves' hyperthyroidism. Each CDR3 is given without its conserved first and last residue.

TRBJ2-7	TRBV29-1	SVEQGTGSYEQY
TRBJ2-2	TRBV5-5	ASSMTSGSLSGELF
TRBJ2-5	TRBV5-5	ASSPLDRFETQY
TRBJ1-5	TRBV20-1	SAPMGTHQPQH
TRBJ1-1	TRBV6-1	ASSGEGPNFLVDTEAF
TRBJ1-2	TRBV28	ATLRDYGYT
TRBJ2-5	TRBV4-1	ASSQTGTGEETQY
TRBJ1-5	TRBV6-1	ASTLGPVYSNQPQH
TRBJ2-7	TRBV4-1	ASSRARGGEQY
TRBJ2-7	TRBV6-2/TRBV6-3	ASSSRTRPYEQY
TRBJ1-1	TRBV29-1	SVAGTGRDTEAF
TRBJ1-1	TRBV5-1	ASSLYQGKNTEAF
TRBJ1-6	TRBV5-1	ASSPDRVNSPLH
TRBJ2-7	TRBV19	ASSMAGAPYEQY
TRBJ2-7	TRBV7-9	ARPSGRNHEQY
TRBJ1-5	TRBV7-9	ASSGTDNQPQH
TRBJ1-2	TRBV6-4	ASSEVWGYGYT
TRBJ1-1	TRBV3-1	ASSQGDRGLEAF
TRBJ2-2	TRBV30	AWSVLLQLNTGELF
TRBJ2-7	TRBV15	ATSNGQSYEQY
TRBJ1-1	TRBV18	ASSPPGRVITEAF
TRBJ1-6	TRBV27	ASSFQGQVGSPLH
TRBJ2-5	TRBV24-1	ATSDSDRGRTQY
TRBJ1-2	TRBV18	ASSPRTGFYGYT
TRBJ2-7	TRBV20-1	SAKSPLREGRHEQY
TRBJ1-6	TRBV9	ASSARGTGHNSPLH
TRBJ2-5	TRBV29-1	SVIRPLAGTVTETQY
TRBJ1-1	TRBV6-5	ASSYGGEAF
TRBJ1-6	TRBV6-1	ASGQEYNSPLH
TRBJ2-5	TRBV28	ASSFATGRETQY
TRBJ1-1	TRBV5-1	ASSPGTGGLFSSEAF
TRBJ1-2	TRBV28	ASSLPGDGVWYGYT
TRBJ1-2	TRBV28	ASTRQGRYT
TRBJ1-5	TRBV7-2	ASSLAGTGSNQPQH
TRBJ1-2	TRBV12-3/TRBV12-4	ASSLHGGNYGYT
TRBJ1-1	TRBV27	ASGRGQGNTEAF
TRBJ1-5	TRBV6-1	ASSRTGVGNQPQH
TRBJ2-7	TRBV7-2	ASSLSGQNSYEQY
TRBJ2-5	TRBV24-1	ATSDTAAGTQY
TRBJ1-1	TRBV19	ASSIAGTEAF
TRBJ2-7	TRBV11-2	ASSSPRFGTVSYEQY
TRBJ1-5	TRBV28	ASSLLGKDQPQH
TRBJ1-6	TRBV27	ASSLSTANNSPLH